The 25 T cell receptor beta chains given below trace back to one sample, sequenced in a study of OX40 agonist ivuxolimab in advanced cancers. The table came from immunoSEQ multiplex PCR; TCRdb's copy has only in-frame clones and leaves some out. The sample records 50,000 to 60,000 clones, roughly 90% being singletons. This sample comprised CD4+ or CD8+ T cells sorted from blood, obtained in a trial of the OX40 agonist ivuxolimab. The receptor set was obtained from an adult with an advanced solid tumor such as melanoma, head and neck, liver or kidney cancer.

The chain couples TRBV6-5 to TRBJ2-5, with 8 bases lining up with TRBD2. Germline V gives CDR1 MNHEY, CDR2 SVGAGI. The CDR3 is 15 amino acids. The V and J ends lost 0 bases and 4 bases, in that order; junction bases with no gene match: 4. CDR3 DNA: TGTGCCAGCAGTTACTCCCCGGGAGGGGGAGAGACCCAGTACTTC. Protein sequence: CASSYSPGGGETQYF.

A few counts support this clone. The chain employs TRBV4-2 and TRBJ1-2; D ambiguous. The germline V gene has CDR1 LGHNA and CDR2 YNFKEQ. V was pared by 0 bases and J by 4 bases, with 12 bases between. The CDR3 is 15 residues long. CDR3 bases: TGTGCCAGCAGCCAAGATCTCGAGGGTCTCTATGGCTACACCTTC. This sequence encodes CASSQDLEGLYGYTF.

The chain recombines TRBV13 with TRBJ2-7; a weak D match, TRBD2 (5 bases). The CDR3 sequence is 13 residues long. Between the trimmed V and J ends, which lost 5 bases and 3 bases, there was a span of 11 bases. Per germline, CDR1 PRHDT and CDR2 FYEKMQ (reference sequence). The CDR3: CASSRGPDYEQYF. DNA of the CDR3: TGTGCCAGCAGCAGAGGGCCAGACTACGAGCAGTACTTC.

This chain connects TRBV5-4 to TRBJ2-7; D is unresolved. The V gene's germline CDR1 is SGHNT and CDR2 YYREEE (reference sequence). The CDR3 consists of 14 residues. Trimming shortened V by 3 bases and J by 3 bases, and 13 bases separated the two germline ends. The DNA for the CDR3 is TGTGCCAGCAGCTCCGCAGGCAATAGCTACGAGCAGTACTTC. Translated, it gives CASSSAGNSYEQYF.

There are a few counts of this clone. The rearrangement uses TRBV4-1 and TRBJ1-4; D is undetermined. With 2 bases removed from V and 0 bases from J, the gap between germline ends came to 7 bases. Germline values: CDR1 MGHRA, CDR2 YSYEKL. This CDR3 has 15 residues. The CDR3, as DNA: TGCGCCAGCAGCCAATTTGGGGCAACTAATGAAAAACTGTTTTTT. This encodes CASSQFGATNEKLFF.

This chain uses TRBV10-3 with TRBJ1-5; 7 nucleotides line up with TRBD1. Germline V gene lookup returns CDR1 ENHRY and CDR2 SYGVKD. The CDR3 length is 17 residues. The V and J ends lost 2 bases and 3 bases, in that order; junction bases with no gene match: 10. CDR3 DNA: TGTGCCATCAGTGAGACTGGGATTACAGGGGCCAATCAGCCCCAGCATTTT. This codes for CAISETGITGANQPQHF.

This chain connects TRBV7-9 to TRBJ1-1; 9 nucleotides align to TRBD1. V lost 2 bases to trimming and J lost 3 bases; unmatched junction nucleotides: 4. Germline V CDR1 and CDR2: SEHNR, FQNEAQ (reference sequence). CDR3 length: 15 residues. The CDR3 DNA is TGTGCCAGCAGCTTAACAGGGGGCGCGGACACTGAAGCTTTCTTT. Translating it yields CASSLTGGADTEAFF.

This chain connects TRBV7-9 to TRBJ1-3, with TRBD1 as a possible D gene (5 bases). Trimming removed 5 bases at V and 3 bases at J, with 23 bases between. This CDR3 spans 18 amino acids. Germline V CDR1 and CDR2: SEHNR, FQNEAQ (reference sequence). The CDR3 coding sequence is TGTGCCAGCAGCCCTCGCCTGGGGACGGCCTCTGGTGGAAACACCATATATTTT. Translating gives CASSPRLGTASGGNTIYF.

V usage is TRBV5-1 and J usage is TRBJ1-2; a possible D gene is TRBD1 (6 bases). The germline V and J ends were trimmed by 2 bases and 1 base, with 15 bases remaining between them. This CDR3 is built from 16 residues. Germline CDR1 SGHRS, CDR2 YFSETQ. The CDR3 protein is CASSFPDRRHNYGYTF. CDR3 bases: TGCGCCAGCAGCTTCCCTGACAGGCGACATAACTATGGCTACACCTTC.

The genes are TRBV10-1 and TRBJ1-1, with D possibly matching TRBD1 (5 bases). Germline CDR1 reads WNHNN; CDR2 reads SYGVQD (reference sequence). The CDR3 has 11 residues. V lost 4 bases and J lost 7, with 7 bases in between. CDR3 DNA sequence: TGCGCCAGCAGTGGGGGGGATGAAGCTTTCTTT. It encodes CASSGGDEAFF.

The chain links TRBV15 to TRBJ2-5; TRBD2 matches at 8 bases. Germline values: CDR1 LNHNV, CDR2 YYDKDF (reference sequence). CDR3 length: 15 residues. V lost 5 bases and J lost 5; bases outside the gene matches: 10. The CDR3 protein is CATSAPGGGMETQYF. The CDR3 DNA follows: TGTGCCACCAGCGCCCCAGGCGGGGGGATGGAGACCCAGTACTTC.

This rearrangement joins TRBV2 to TRBJ1-6, with 7 bases identical to TRBD1. This CDR3 has 16 residues. CDR1 and CDR2 (germline): SNHLY, FYNNEI. V was pared by 5 bases and J by 0 bases, with 4 bases of the junction left unmatched. The chain's CDR3 is CASSQGGSSYNSPLHF. The CDR3 bases are TGTGCCAGCAGTCAGGGGGGGAGCTCCTATAATTCACCCCTCCACTTT.

The chain combines TRBV13 with TRBJ1-3; D gene unclear. The V end lost 1 base, the J end lost 3 bases, and 16 bases lay between the germline ends. There are 17 residues in the CDR3. Germline values: CDR1 PRHDT, CDR2 FYEKMQ (reference sequence). The CDR3 sequence is CASSLVPPVHLGNTIYF. CDR3 nucleotide sequence: TGTGCCAGCAGCTTAGTTCCGCCAGTTCACCTTGGAAACACCATATATTTT.

The V and J genes are TRBV5-6 and TRBJ1-2; 8 bases are a match to TRBD1. This CDR3 contains 16 residues. With 0 bases clipped from V and 7 bases from J, the junction kept 11 bases outside the gene matches. Germline-derived CDR1 and CDR2 are SGHDT and YYEEEE. CDR3 region: CASSLVSTGGAGGYTF. Written as DNA, the CDR3 is TGTGCCAGCAGCTTGGTGTCCACAGGGGGAGCTGGTGGCTACACCTTC.

By share, this clone counts as medium-sized. Here the CDR3 DNA reads TGTGCCAGCCACCGGGATCTGAAGCAGTACTTC. Its translation is CASHRDLKQYF. The rearrangement links TRBV6-1 to TRBJ2-7, with D maybe TRBD2 (5 bases). V was pared by 8 bases and J by 8 bases, with 13 bases between. The CDR3 extends over 11 amino acids. Germline V gene sequence: CDR1 MNHNS, CDR2 SASEGT.

This chain links TRBV7-9 with TRBJ2-7; TRBD2 might be the D (9 bases). The germline V and J ends were trimmed by 5 bases and 5 bases, with 19 bases remaining between them. The CDR3 has 15 amino acids. Germline lookup yields CDR1 SEHNR and CDR2 FQNEAQ (reference sequence). The CDR3 DNA is TGTGCCAGCAGCCCAGGGGGCGGGGGGGCCAACGAGCAGTACTTC. Its protein product is CASSPGGGGANEQYF. The variable domain in full, with the rest retrieved from reference TRBV7-9 and TRBJ2-7, is DTGVSQNPRHKITKRGQNVTFRCDPISEHNRLYWYRQTLGQGPEFLTYFQNEAQLEKSRLLSDRFSAERPKGSFSTLEIQRTEQGDSAMYLCASSPGGGGANEQYFGPGTRLTVT.

J is TRBJ2-5 and V is TRBV27, with 11 bases that match TRBD2. This CDR3 has 17 residues. Germline V CDR1 and CDR2: MNHEY, SMNVEV (reference sequence). The V gene end was trimmed by 6 bases and the J gene end by 2 bases; junction bases not matched to a gene: 11. The CDR3 reads CASSQGVLAGAQETQYF. Here the CDR3 DNA reads TGTGCCAGCAGCCAGGGGGTACTAGCGGGGGCACAAGAGACCCAGTACTTC.

V usage is TRBV29-1 and J usage is TRBJ1-2; D is perhaps TRBD1 (6 bases). V lost 1 base and J lost 8, with 11 bases in between. Germline V CDR1 and CDR2: SQVTM, ANQGSEA. The CDR3 totals 12 residues. The CDR3 loop is CSVEGKGGGYTF. CDR3 in DNA: TGCAGCGTTGAAGGAAAGGGGGGCGGCTACACCTTC.

The CDR3 protein is CATSRRQGETQYF. The CDR3 region has the DNA TGTGCCACCAGCAGACGGCAGGGAGAGACCCAGTACTTC. The chain is built from TRBV15 and TRBJ2-5, with D tentatively TRBD1 (5 bases). V gave up 2 bases and J gave up 4 bases, with 8 bases separating them. The CDR3 sequence is 13 residues long. From germline, CDR1 is LNHNV and CDR2 YYDKDF (reference sequence).

In this sample, this clone turned up once. CDR3 amino acids: CASSRDTWSSYEQYF. CDR3 DNA: TGTGCCAGCAGCCGGGACACCTGGAGCTCCTACGAGCAGTACTTC. The chain links TRBV7-2 to TRBJ2-7, with D possibly being TRBD1 (6 bases). Trimming cost V 5 bases and J 0 bases, with 14 bases left between them. Germline assignment: CDR1 SGHTA and CDR2 FQGNSA. The CDR3 sequence is 15 residues long.

The V and J genes are TRBV5-6 and TRBJ2-3; 10 positions match TRBD2. V trimming: 4 bases; J trimming: 2 bases; junction bases outside the gene matches: 1. The germline V gene encodes CDR1 SGHDT and CDR2 YYEEEE. CDR3 length: 14 amino acids. This CDR3 reads CASSLAGATDTQYF. The CDR3 DNA reads TGTGCCAGCAGCCTAGCGGGGGCCACAGATACGCAGTATTTT. The full variable domain, completed using reference TRBV5-6 and TRBJ2-3, is DAGVTQSPTHLIKTRGQQVTLRCSPKSGHDTVSWYQQALGQGPQFIFQYYEEEERQRGNFPDRFSGHQFPNYSSELNVNALLLGDSALYLCASSLAGATDTQYFGPGTRLTVL.

V usage is TRBV5-4 and J usage is TRBJ2-1; D possibly corresponds to TRBD2 (6 bases). From germline, CDR1 is SGHNT and CDR2 YYREEE (reference sequence). Between the trimmed V and J ends, which lost 0 bases and 0 bases, there was a span of 10 bases. CDR3 size: 16 residues. The CDR3 DNA follows: TGTGCCAGCAGCTTGGGGCGGGGCAGCTCCTACAATGAGCAGTTCTTC. Translating gives CASSLGRGSSYNEQFF.

This clone was found once. The chain carries TRBV18 and TRBJ2-7, with D uncertain. Per germline, CDR1 KGHSH and CDR2 LQKENI. V shed 0 bases and J shed 6 bases, with 9 bases lying between them. This CDR3 has 13 amino acids. This CDR3 reads CASSPPVNSEQYF. CDR3 sequence (DNA): TGTGCCAGCTCACCACCGGTAAACTCCGAGCAGTACTTC.

V is TRBV7-6 and J is TRBJ2-1; 7 bases align to TRBD1. Germline V CDR1 and CDR2: SGHVS, FNYEAQ. The CDR3 loop spans 13 amino acids. Trimming at V came to 5 bases and at J to 6 bases, leaving 4 bases not matched to a gene. In DNA, the CDR3 is TGTGCCAGCAGCGCCCACAGGGGCAATGAGCAGTTCTTC. This encodes CASSAHRGNEQFF.

V gene TRBV28 combines with J gene TRBJ1-1; no clear D gene. Germline V gene lookup returns CDR1 MDHEN and CDR2 SYDVKM. Deletions cut 7 bases from V and 0 bases from J, with 9 bases between. The CDR3 spans 13 residues. CDR3 loop: CASKPVVNTEAFF. CDR3 coding DNA: TGTGCCAGCAAACCCGTAGTGAACACTGAAGCTTTCTTT.